This T cell receptor beta chain was sequenced during a study of T cell responses to AZD1222 COVID-19 vaccine. This CDR3 has 15 residues. Trimming left V 0 bases short and J 1 base short, with 9 bases between. Germline loops: CDR1 MGHRA, CDR2 YSYEKL. Sequencing used immunoSEQ multiplex PCR; TCRdb keeps in-frame clones, though not all of them. The table lists roughly 67,000 clones, 80% to 85% of them singletons. The sample was peripheral blood, taken on day 0 of AZD1222 vaccination. The clonotype originates from an adult in good health. The chain carries TRBV4-1 and TRBJ1-2; D is ambiguous. CDR3 DNA: TGCGCCAGCAGCCAAGATTTTGCGGGTAACTATGGCTACACCTTC. This codes for CASSQDFAGNYGYTF.